These 8 T cell receptor beta chains were sequenced from one sample in a study of spatial heterogeneity in lung cancer. Noted time point: sample taken at primary tumor resection. Material for sequencing was whole RNA from tumor, nontumor lung or frozen PBMC, left unsorted. TCRdb processed the 5' RACE reads anew with MiXCR; each CDR3 protein has one entry. Here the sample spans some 29,000 distinct CDR3 sequences, around 8% being singletons. Material: PBMCs, obtained at surgery. Source of these receptors: a female donor with early-stage non-small cell lung cancer.

This clonotype has only a few counts. The gene calls are TRBV20-1 and TRBJ1-6; D unresolved. The CDR3 contains 14 residues. Germline V gives CDR1 DFQATT, CDR2 SNEGSKA (reference sequence). V lost 2 bases and J 10 bases, leaving 15 bases between the germline ends. The CDR3 DNA reads TGCAGTGCTAGAAGTGAGCTCAGGAAATCACCCCTCCACTTT. This codes for CSARSELRKSPLHF.

There are a few counts of this clonotype. The rearrangement joins TRBV6-4 to TRBJ2-1; TRBD2 matches 10 bases. The V and J ends lost 3 bases and 9 bases, in that order; junction bases with no gene match: 5. CDR1 MRHNA and CDR2 SNTAGT come from the germline V gene. The length of the CDR3 is 14 residues. CDR3 nucleotide sequence: TGTGCCAGCAGTGAGAGCGGGAGGGCCAGTGAGCAGTTCTTC. Translating gives CASSESGRASEQFF.

This chain joins TRBV19 and TRBJ2-1; 10 positions agree with TRBD2. Unmatched junction bases numbered 10, after V lost 4 bases and J lost 7 bases. This CDR3 is built from 16 residues. Germline-derived CDR1 and CDR2 are LNHDA and SQIVND (reference sequence). For the CDR3, the DNA is TGTGCCAGTAGTACGTGGGGTAGCGGGAGGTGGAATGAGCAGTTCTTC. This encodes CASSTWGSGRWNEQFF.

This clonotype appeared a few times. This sequence joins TRBV6-1 and TRBJ2-7; 9 bases match TRBD1. The CDR3 is 18 amino acids. Trimming cost V 4 bases and J 0 bases; bases outside gene matches: 13. Germline-derived CDR1 and CDR2 are MNHNS and SASEGT. The chain's CDR3 is CASSVPDRGQRSSYEQYV. The CDR3 DNA follows: TGTGCCAGCAGTGTTCCGGACAGGGGCCAGAGGAGCTCCTACGAGCAGTACGTC.

V is TRBV6-5 and J is TRBJ1-2; 8 bases are shared with TRBD1. Germline CDR1 is MNHEY and CDR2 is SVGAGI. The length of the CDR3 is 14 residues. J gave up 5 bases and V 7 bases, and 9 bases lay outside the gene matches. CDR3 sequence: CASTVDRAGYGYTF. CDR3 DNA sequence: TGTGCCAGCACCGTGGACAGGGCCGGGTATGGCTACACCTTC.

The sample holds many counts of this clonotype. The chain combines TRBV10-3 with TRBJ2-5; D is uncertain. CDR3 length: 12 residues. The V end was cut by 2 bases, the J end by 2 bases, with 3 bases between. The germline gives CDR1 ENHRY, CDR2 SYGVKD. CDR3: CAISEGQETQYF. The CDR3 DNA reads TGTGCCATCAGTGAGGGTCAAGAGACCCAGTACTTC.

As regards this clonotype: A read error may account for a junction end that differs from germline. V and J are TRBV6-2 or TRBV6-3 and TRBJ2-1; no clear D. Germline CDR1 is MNHEY and CDR2 is SVGEGT. This CDR3 comprises 12 residues. The CDR3 region is CACSYQTNEQFF. CDR3 DNA sequence: TGTGCCTGCAGTTATCAGACGAATGAGCAGTTCTTC.

This clonotype was seen ten or more times. The J gene is TRBJ2-7, the V gene TRBV27; D is possibly TRBD2 (6 bases). CDR1 MNHEY and CDR2 SMNVEV come from the germline V gene (reference sequence). CDR3 length: 16 residues. With 4 bases removed from V and 3 bases from J, the gap between germline ends came to 19 bases. In nucleotides, the CDR3 is TGTGCCAGCAGTTCCCTTTTTAGCGGTCAGAGCTACGAGCAGTACTTC. This translates into CASSSLFSGQSYEQYF.